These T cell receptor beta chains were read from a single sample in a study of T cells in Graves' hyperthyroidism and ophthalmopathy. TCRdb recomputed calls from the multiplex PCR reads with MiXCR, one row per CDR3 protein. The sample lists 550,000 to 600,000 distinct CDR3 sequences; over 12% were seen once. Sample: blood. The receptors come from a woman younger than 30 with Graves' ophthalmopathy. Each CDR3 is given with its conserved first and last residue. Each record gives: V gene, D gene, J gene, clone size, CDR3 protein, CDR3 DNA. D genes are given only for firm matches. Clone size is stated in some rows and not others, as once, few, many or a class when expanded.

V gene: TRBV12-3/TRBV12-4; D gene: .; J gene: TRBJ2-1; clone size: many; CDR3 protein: CASSLVFNEQFF; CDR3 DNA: TGTGCCAGCAGTCTAGTTTTCAATGAGCAGTTCTTC
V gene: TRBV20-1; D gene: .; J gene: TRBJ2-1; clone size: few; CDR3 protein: CSAFPGSSYNEQFF; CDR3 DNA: TGCAGTGCATTTCCGGGGAGCTCCTACAATGAGCAGTTCTTC
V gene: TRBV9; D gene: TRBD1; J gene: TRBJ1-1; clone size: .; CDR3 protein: CASSVGDRVSEAFF; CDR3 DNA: TGTGCCAGCAGCGTAGGGGACAGGGTCTCTGAAGCTTTCTTT
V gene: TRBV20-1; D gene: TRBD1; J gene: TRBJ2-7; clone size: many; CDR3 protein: CSAAGQGVSYEQYF; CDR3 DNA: TGCAGTGCAGCGGGACAGGGTGTATCCTACGAGCAGTACTTC
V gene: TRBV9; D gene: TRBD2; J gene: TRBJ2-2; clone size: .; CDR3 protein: CASSGLAGRELFF; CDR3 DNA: TGTGCCAGCAGCGGGCTAGCGGGCCGGGAGCTGTTTTTT
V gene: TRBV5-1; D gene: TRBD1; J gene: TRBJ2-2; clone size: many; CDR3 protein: CASRIGTGSNTGELFF; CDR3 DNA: TGCGCCAGCAGAATAGGGACAGGATCGAACACCGGGGAGCTGTTTTTT
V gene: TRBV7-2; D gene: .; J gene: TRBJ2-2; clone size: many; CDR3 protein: CASSAVGRETGELFF; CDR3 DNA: TGTGCCAGCAGCGCGGTCGGACGGGAGACCGGGGAGCTGTTTTTT
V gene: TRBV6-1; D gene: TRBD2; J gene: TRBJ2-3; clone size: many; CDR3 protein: CATGLAGTDTQYF; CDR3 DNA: TGTGCCACCGGACTAGCGGGAACAGATACGCAGTATTTT
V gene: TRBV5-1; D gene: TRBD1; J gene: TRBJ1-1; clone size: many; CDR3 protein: CASSSWTGGRTEAFF; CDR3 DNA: TGCGCCAGCAGCTCATGGACAGGGGGCAGGACTGAAGCTTTCTTT
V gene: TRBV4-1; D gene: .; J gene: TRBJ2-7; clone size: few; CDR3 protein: CASSQETHARHEQYF; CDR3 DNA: TGCGCCAGCAGCCAAGAGACCCATGCCCGCCACGAGCAGTACTTC
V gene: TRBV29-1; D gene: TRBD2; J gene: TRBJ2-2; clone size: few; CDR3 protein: CSVARTSATGELFF; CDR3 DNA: TGCAGCGTTGCTCGGACTAGCGCCACCGGGGAGCTGTTTTTT
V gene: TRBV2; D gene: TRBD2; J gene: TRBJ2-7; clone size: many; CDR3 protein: CASSEAGGRFYEQYF; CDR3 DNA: TGTGCCAGCAGTGAAGCGGGCGGGAGATTCTACGAGCAGTACTTC
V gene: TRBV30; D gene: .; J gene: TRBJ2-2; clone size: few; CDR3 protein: CAWRGAGSTGELFF; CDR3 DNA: TGTGCCTGGAGGGGCGCAGGGAGCACCGGGGAGCTGTTTTTT
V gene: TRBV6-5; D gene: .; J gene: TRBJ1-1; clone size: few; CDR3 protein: CASSYGQTTEAFF; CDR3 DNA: TGTGCCAGCAGTTACGGACAAACCACTGAAGCTTTCTTT
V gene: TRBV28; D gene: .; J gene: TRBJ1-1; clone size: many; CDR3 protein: CASTPRRTPNTEAFF; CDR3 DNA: TGTGCCAGCACCCCAAGGAGGACACCGAACACTGAAGCTTTCTTT
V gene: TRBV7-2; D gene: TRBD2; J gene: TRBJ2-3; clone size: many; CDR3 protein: CASRGAGSPDTQYF; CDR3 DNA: TGTGCCAGCAGAGGAGCGGGGAGCCCAGATACGCAGTATTTT
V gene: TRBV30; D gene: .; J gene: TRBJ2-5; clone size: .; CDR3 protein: CAWSDGPILETQYF; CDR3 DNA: TGTGCCTGGAGTGATGGACCGATCTTAGAGACCCAGTACTTC
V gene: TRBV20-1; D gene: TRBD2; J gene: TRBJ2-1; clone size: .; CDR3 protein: CSAMGLAEPAYNEQFF; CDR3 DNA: TGCAGTGCCATGGGACTAGCGGAGCCTGCCTACAATGAGCAGTTCTTC
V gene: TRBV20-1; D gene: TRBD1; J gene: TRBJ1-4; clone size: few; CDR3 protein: CSARDRPSNEKLFF; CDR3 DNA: TGCAGTGCTAGGGACAGGCCGAGTAATGAAAAACTGTTTTTT
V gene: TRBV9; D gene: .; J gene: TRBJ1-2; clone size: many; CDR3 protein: CASRSWEGYTF; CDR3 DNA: TGTGCCAGCAGATCCTGGGAAGGCTACACCTTC
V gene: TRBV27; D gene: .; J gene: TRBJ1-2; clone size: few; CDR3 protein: CASSLWDRGDSSGYTF; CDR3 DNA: TGTGCCAGCAGTTTATGGGACCGGGGAGACTCCTCCGGCTACACCTTC
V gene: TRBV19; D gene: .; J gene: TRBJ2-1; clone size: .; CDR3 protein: CASSIWGAPSSYEQFF; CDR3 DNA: TGTGCCAGTAGTATATGGGGAGCGCCGAGCTCCTACGAGCAGTTCTTC
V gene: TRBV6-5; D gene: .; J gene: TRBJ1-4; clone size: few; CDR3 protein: CASSYSAGWGATNEKLFF; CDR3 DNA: TGTGCCAGCAGTTACTCAGCAGGGTGGGGGGCAACTAATGAAAAACTGTTTTTT
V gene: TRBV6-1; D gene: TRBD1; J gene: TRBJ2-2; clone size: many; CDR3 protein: CASSGDRGRWREHTGELFF; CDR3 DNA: TGTGCCAGCAGTGGGGACAGGGGGCGTTGGCGGGAACACACCGGGGAGCTGTTTTTT
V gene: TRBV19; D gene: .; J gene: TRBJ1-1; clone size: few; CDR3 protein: CASSQSGWTEAFF; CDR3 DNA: TGTGCCAGTAGCCAGAGTGGGTGGACTGAAGCTTTCTTT
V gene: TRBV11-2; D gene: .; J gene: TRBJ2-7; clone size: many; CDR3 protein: CASSRPSSYEQYF; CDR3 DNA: TGTGCCAGCAGCCGACCGAGCTCCTACGAGCAGTACTTC
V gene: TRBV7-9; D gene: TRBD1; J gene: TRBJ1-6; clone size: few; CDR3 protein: CASTRQGAFPLHF; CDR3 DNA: TGTGCCAGCACGCGACAGGGGGCTTTTCCCCTCCACTTT
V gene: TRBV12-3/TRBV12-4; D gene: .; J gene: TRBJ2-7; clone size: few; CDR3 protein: CASSTDNNYEQYF; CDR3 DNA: TGTGCCAGCAGTACCGATAATAATTACGAGCAGTACTTC
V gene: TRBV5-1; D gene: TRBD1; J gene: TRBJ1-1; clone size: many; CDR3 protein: CASSVGQGDTEAFF; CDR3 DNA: TGCGCCAGCAGCGTAGGACAGGGTGACACTGAAGCTTTCTTT
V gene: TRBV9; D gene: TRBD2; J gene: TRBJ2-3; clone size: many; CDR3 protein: CASSVGLRGSTDTQYF; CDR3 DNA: TGTGCCAGCAGCGTAGGTCTCCGCGGGAGTACAGATACGCAGTATTTT
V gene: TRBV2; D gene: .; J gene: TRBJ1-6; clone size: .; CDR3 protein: CASMRGNSPLHF; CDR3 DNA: TGTGCCAGCATGAGGGGTAATTCACCCCTCCACTTT
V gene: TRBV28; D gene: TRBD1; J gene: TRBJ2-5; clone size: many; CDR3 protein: CASSAAFRGRETQYF; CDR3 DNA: TGTGCCAGCAGCGCTGCTTTCAGGGGGCGGGAGACCCAGTACTTC
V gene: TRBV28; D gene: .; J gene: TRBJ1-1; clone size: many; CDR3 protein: CASRWGSHGMNTEAFF; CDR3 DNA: TGTGCCAGCAGGTGGGGCTCCCACGGAATGAACACTGAAGCTTTCTTT
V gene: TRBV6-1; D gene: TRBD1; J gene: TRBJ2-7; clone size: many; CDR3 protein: CASSGQGFYEQYF; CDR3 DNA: TGTGCCAGCAGCGGACAGGGATTTTACGAGCAGTACTTC
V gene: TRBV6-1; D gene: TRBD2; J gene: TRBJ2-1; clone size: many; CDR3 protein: CASSTRRVAGGQNYEQFF; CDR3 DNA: TGTGCCAGCAGCACACGTAGGGTAGCGGGAGGTCAAAACTATGAGCAGTTCTTC
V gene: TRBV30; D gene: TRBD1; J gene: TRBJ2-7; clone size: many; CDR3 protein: CAWRRGFAQGVDEQYF; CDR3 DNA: TGTGCCTGGAGGAGGGGCTTCGCTCAGGGGGTCGACGAGCAGTACTTC
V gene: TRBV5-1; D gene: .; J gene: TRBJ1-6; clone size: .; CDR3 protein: CASSFLPHRQTHSYNSPLHF; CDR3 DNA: TGCGCCAGCAGCTTCCTACCACATCGACAGACCCACTCCTATAATTCACCCCTCCACTTT
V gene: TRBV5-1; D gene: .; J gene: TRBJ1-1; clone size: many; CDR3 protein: CASSFQGTENTEAFF; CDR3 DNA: TGCGCCAGCAGCTTTCAGGGAACAGAAAACACTGAAGCTTTCTTT
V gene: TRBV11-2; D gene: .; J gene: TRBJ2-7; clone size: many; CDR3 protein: CASSLGYEPRAYEQYF; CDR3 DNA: TGTGCCAGCAGCTTAGGGTATGAGCCTAGGGCCTACGAGCAGTACTTC
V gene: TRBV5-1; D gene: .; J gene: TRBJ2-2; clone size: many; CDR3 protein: CASRDTGELFF; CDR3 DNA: TGCGCCAGCAGGGACACCGGGGAGCTGTTTTTT
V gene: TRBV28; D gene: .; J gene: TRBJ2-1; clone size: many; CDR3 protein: CASRKGGKRFGEQFF; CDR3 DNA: TGTGCCAGCAGAAAAGGCGGGAAGAGGTTCGGGGAGCAGTTCTTC
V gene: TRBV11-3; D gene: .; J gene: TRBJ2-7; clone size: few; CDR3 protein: CASSLGATDSYEQYF; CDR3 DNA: TGTGCCAGCAGCCTAGGGGCTACTGATTCCTACGAGCAGTACTTC
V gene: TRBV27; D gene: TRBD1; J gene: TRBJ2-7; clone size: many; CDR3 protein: CASSSRDRETYEQYF; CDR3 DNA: TGTGCCAGCAGTTCCCGGGACAGGGAAACCTACGAGCAGTACTTC
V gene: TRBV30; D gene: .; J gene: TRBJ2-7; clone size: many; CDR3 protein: CAWTGDPTYEQYF; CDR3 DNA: TGTGCCTGGACAGGGGACCCGACCTACGAGCAGTACTTC
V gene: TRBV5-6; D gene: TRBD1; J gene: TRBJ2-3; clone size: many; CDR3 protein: CASSLQGALTQYF; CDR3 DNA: TGTGCCAGCAGCTTGCAGGGGGCCCTTACGCAGTATTTT
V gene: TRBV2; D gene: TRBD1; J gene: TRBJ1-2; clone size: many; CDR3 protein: CASDSQGAGYGYTF; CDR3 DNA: TGTGCCAGCGATTCCCAGGGGGCGGGCTATGGCTACACCTTC